This TCR beta chain was captured in a study of technical replicates of blood from a handful of donors. Clones were read by immunoSEQ multiplex PCR, and TCRdb kept only the in-frame ones, dropping some. Of more than 80,000 clones in the sample, approximately 96% were seen once. Germline-derived CDR1 and CDR2 are SGHNT and YYREEE (reference sequence). The CDR3 is 17 residues long. The V end was cut by 0 bases, the J end by 0 bases, with 13 bases between. The receptor comes from a human donor in good health. Sequencing was performed on T cells isolated from PBMCs. This rearrangement joins TRBV5-4 to TRBJ2-1; D is ambiguous. CDR3 region: CASSLGGGLNSYNEQFF. The CDR3 nucleotides read TGTGCCAGCAGCTTGGGTGGTGGGCTTAACTCCTACAATGAGCAGTTCTTC.